This entry lists 5 T cell receptor beta chains sequenced from one sample in a study of blood T cells in healthy people across ages. Next came a second PCR, run for roughly 7 to 12 cycles, which used a sample-barcoded 5' primer along with a J-beta primer mix. Using its own MiXCR run on the 5' RACE reads, TCRdb lists one record per CDR3 protein. The sample yields about 1.4 million distinct CDR3 sequences, approximately 59% seen once. Sequenced: blood. The receptors here all came from a man aged 18 to 30 in good health.

This clonotype was seen once. The CDR3 DNA reads as TGCAGTGCTAGAGGGGGACAGGGAGAAGGGGCCAACGTCCTGACTTTC. Its protein product is CSARGGQGEGANVLTF. This rearrangement joins TRBV20-1 to TRBJ2-6; 9 bases agree with TRBD1. The CDR3 totals 16 residues. CDR1 DFQATT and CDR2 SNEGSKA come from the germline V gene (reference sequence). V shed 1 base, J shed 4 bases, and the junction held 5 bases outside the gene matches.

The chain uses TRBV6-5 and TRBJ1-2; D not resolved. The CDR3 covers 12 residues. The germline V gene has CDR1 MNHEY and CDR2 SVGAGI. Deletions cut 5 bases from V and 8 bases from J, with 12 bases between. The CDR3 DNA reads as TGTGCCAGCAGTCGATCCCAGCACGGCTACACCTTC. It encodes CASSRSQHGYTF.

This clonotype has just a few counts. DNA for the CDR3: TGTGCCAGCAGTTTTGAATTGGGCTCTGGGGCCAACGTCCTGACTTTC. This sequence encodes CASSFELGSGANVLTF. V gene TRBV28 combines with J gene TRBJ2-6, with D uncertain. The germline V gene has CDR1 MDHEN and CDR2 SYDVKM. The V gene lost 3 bases and the J gene lost 0 bases, with 9 bases spanning the gap. CDR3 length: 16 amino acids.

V is TRBV12-3 or TRBV12-4 and J is TRBJ2-3; 8 bases are a match to TRBD2. There are 15 residues in the CDR3. With V trimmed by 8 bases and J by 4 bases, 11 bases remained unmatched. The CDR3 here is CASQLSGGGSDTQYF. CDR3 in DNA: TGTGCCAGCCAACTTTCCGGGGGGGGCTCAGATACGCAGTATTTT.

The chain is built from TRBV12-3 or TRBV12-4 and TRBJ2-5; possible D gene TRBD2, 6 bases. V was pared by 1 base and J by 0 bases, with 9 bases between. The CDR3 has 15 residues. CDR3 DNA: TGTGCCAGCAGTTTAGATTGGAGGGACCAAGAGACCCAGTACTTC. It translates to CASSLDWRDQETQYF.